The T cell receptor beta chain under discussion was sequenced for a study of response to subunit inactivated influenza vaccine. One entry per CDR3 protein, called by TCRdb with MiXCR from the RT-PCR reads. The sample has approximately 500,000 distinct CDR3 sequences, roughly 25% seen once. V lost 5 bases and J lost 4, with 18 bases in between. Germline values: CDR1 SGHTA, CDR2 FQGNSA. The CDR3 is 15 amino acids. The sample was also linked to a second study, of T cells expressing NK-cell markers. That paper states: 5'RACE template switching with UMIs produced the TCR beta cDNA. In sorted CD3+CD56+NKG2C+, CD3+CD56+NKG2C- and CD3+CD56-NKG2C+ T cells, TCR beta repertoires were obtained. In roughly six donors, dominant CD3+CD56+NKG2C+ clonotypes ranked among the top 10 CD8+ clonotypes. The CD3+CD56-NKG2C+ fraction was also led by these clonotypes in a handful of donors. Nothing established the HCMV specificity of expanded NKG2C+ T cell clones.

Sequencing used CD4+ T cells sorted from PBMCs, obtained about 11 days after vaccination. V is TRBV7-2 and J is TRBJ2-7, with D maybe TRBD1 (5 bases). The clonotype comes from a man in his fifties who received an inactivated influenza vaccine. The CDR3 DNA reads as TGTGCCAGCAGCCCCCAGGGAAGCCTATCGTACGAGCAGTACTTC. The encoded protein is CASSPQGSLSYEQYF.